This T cell receptor beta chain comes out of a study of Tregs in tolerant kidney transplant recipients. Comment on this clone: Its target is unknown.

This CDR3 is built from 15 residues. V lost 5 bases, J lost 3 bases, and 16 bases lay in between. Unstimulated Tregs (CD4+CD25+CD127-) and CD4+CD25- non-Tregs were sorted from PBMCs. Regulatory T cells were sorted from thawed PBMCs rested overnight at 37°C with 150 to 200 IU/ml IL-2. Study-wide results and caveats: The most relevant donor-specific Treg TCRbeta repertoire apparently came from expansion with activated donor B cells. Findings come from small patient numbers and require larger validation.

The method was immunoSEQ multiplex PCR; TCRdb's version includes in-frame clones alone and lacks a portion of them. This sample has approximately 43,000 clones; 91% occur once, and the top ten carry 0.7%. The sequenced sample consisted of Tregs from blood. The clonotype comes from a human donor in good health. The V gene is TRBV6-7, the J gene TRBJ1-2; TRBD1 might be the D (6 bases). TRBV6-7 is noted as an ORF with a role that remains uncertain. This CDR3 is CASSHRPRTDYGYTF. CDR3 nucleotide sequence: TGTGCCAGCAGTCACCGACCCAGGACAGACTATGGCTACACCTTC.